The 17 T cell receptor beta chains below all came from one sample that was sequenced in a study of blood T cell repertoires in COVID-19. The method was immunoSEQ multiplex PCR; TCRdb's version includes in-frame clones alone and lacks a portion of them. Of some 270,000 clones listed, nearly 90% were seen once; the top ten hold 4% to 5%. Sequences were obtained from peripheral blood. The receptors originated from a woman aged 40 to 50 who had recovered from COVID-19.

V gene TRBV10-2 combines with J gene TRBJ2-7, with 12 bases fitting TRBD1. The CDR3 covers 15 residues. Per the germline V gene, CDR1 is WSHSY and CDR2 is SAAADI. V lost 5 bases, J lost 6 bases, and 8 bases stayed unmatched. The CDR3 DNA reads as TGCGCCAGCAGTCCTCCGGGACAGGGGGCGCGCGAGCAGTACTTC. This sequence encodes CASSPPGQGAREQYF.

The chain recombines TRBV9 with TRBJ2-7; 9 bases agree with TRBD1. Unmatched junction bases numbered 10, after V lost 3 bases and J lost 6 bases. In germline, CDR1 is SGDLS, CDR2 YYNGEE. CDR3 length: 15 residues. DNA of the CDR3: TGTGCCAGCAGCGCAACCCAACAGGGGGCGGGCGAGCAGTACGTC. The encoded protein is CASSATQQGAGEQYV.

J is TRBJ1-1 and V is TRBV12-3 or TRBV12-4, with no clear D. The V gene lost 6 bases and the J gene lost 6 bases, with 11 bases spanning the gap. This CDR3 is built from 12 residues. In nucleotides, the CDR3 is TGTGCCAGCAGCCCTACCGAGTCTGAAGCTTTCTTT. Amino acid sequence: CASSPTESEAFF.

The CDR3 nucleotides are TGTGCCAGCAGTTACTTCCGGGGTGCCAACGAGCAGTACTTC. It encodes CASSYFRGANEQYF. The chain couples TRBV6-6 to TRBJ2-7; tentative D call: TRBD2 (5 bases). With 1 base removed from V and 5 bases from J, the gap between germline ends came to 12 bases. Germline V gene data show CDR1 as MNHNY and CDR2 as SVGAGI (reference sequence). This CDR3 comprises 14 residues.

This chain connects TRBV18 to TRBJ1-2; 10 bases align to TRBD1. The CDR3 length is 14 residues. Germline V gives CDR1 KGHSH, CDR2 LQKENI. V lost 0 bases and J lost 5; bases outside the gene matches: 0. CDR3 DNA: TGTGCCAGCTCACCACCGGGACAGGGGTATGGCTACACCTTC. Amino acid sequence: CASSPPGQGYGYTF.

This clone has a single count. This chain links TRBV11-2 with TRBJ1-2; 8 bases are shared with TRBD1. Germline V gene data show CDR1 as SGHAT and CDR2 as FQNNGV. J was trimmed by 7 bases and V by 5 bases; bases with no gene match: 9. The CDR3 loop spans 14 amino acids. CDR3 DNA: TGTGCCAGCAGCACTCGGACAGGGCCCCTTGGCTACACCTTC. Amino acids: CASSTRTGPLGYTF.

The chain joins TRBV9 to TRBJ2-1; D might be TRBD2 (5 bases). Deletions cut 0 bases from V and 8 bases from J, with 9 bases between. Per germline, CDR1 SGDLS and CDR2 YYNGEE. The CDR3 sequence is 13 residues long. CDR3 nucleotide sequence: TGTGCCAGCAGCGTAGACGGGAATGATGAGCAGTTCTTC. This codes for CASSVDGNDEQFF.

This sequence joins TRBV30 and TRBJ1-1; 12 bases line up with TRBD1. V lost 2 bases to trimming and J lost 9 bases; unmatched junction nucleotides: 7. Germline V gene data show CDR1 as GTSNPN and CDR2 as SVGIG (reference sequence). CDR3 length: 14 amino acids. CDR3: CAWSTGQGAIKAFF. The CDR3 region has the DNA TGTGCCTGGAGTACGGGACAGGGGGCTATCAAAGCTTTCTTT.

V is TRBV11-3 and J is TRBJ1-3; D gene uncertain. This CDR3 is built from 13 residues. Germline V gene lookup returns CDR1 SGHNT and CDR2 YENEEA. V lost 7 bases, J lost 0 bases, and 7 bases lay in between. CDR3 amino acids: CASNKNSGNTIYF. The CDR3 DNA follows: TGTGCCAGCAACAAAAACTCTGGAAACACCATATATTTT.

In its sample, this clone was seen once. The V and J genes are TRBV18 and TRBJ1-2, with TRBD1 identical over 10 bases. CDR3 size: 17 residues. Trimming took 2 bases from V and 0 from J; bases not matched to a gene: 6. CDR1 and CDR2 from the germline V gene are KGHSH and LQKENI. CDR3 protein: CASSPVDRGPPNYGYTF. CDR3 DNA sequence: TGTGCCAGCTCACCAGTCGACAGGGGGCCTCCTAACTATGGCTACACCTTC.

The chain links TRBV5-4 to TRBJ2-2; 12 bases agree with TRBD2. The CDR3 extends over 16 amino acids. V shed 4 bases, J shed 7 bases, and the junction held 8 bases outside the gene matches. Germline CDR1 is SGHNT and CDR2 is YYREEE (reference sequence). The CDR3 protein is CASSVPSGGAVGELFF. The CDR3 DNA follows: TGTGCCAGCAGCGTACCTAGCGGGGGGGCCGTCGGGGAGCTGTTTTTT.

The chain uses TRBV12-3 or TRBV12-4 and TRBJ2-5, with 10 bases matching TRBD1. V shed 8 bases, J shed 3 bases, and the junction held 3 bases outside the gene matches. The CDR3 is 13 amino acids. The chain's CDR3 is CASGTGAEETQYF. CDR3 DNA: TGTGCCAGCGGGACAGGGGCAGAAGAGACCCAGTACTTC.

This clone was seen just once. The genes are TRBV6-2 or TRBV6-3 and TRBJ2-1; 11 bases are a match to TRBD1. With V trimmed by 3 bases and J by 0 bases, 4 bases remained unmatched. The CDR3 sequence is 17 residues long. The germline V gene has CDR1 MNHEY and CDR2 SVGEGT. The CDR3 DNA is TGTGCCAGCAGTTATAGGACAGGGGGCGTCTCCTACAATGAGCAGTTCTTC. This sequence encodes CASSYRTGGVSYNEQFF.

The chain uses TRBV27 and TRBJ1-5; D might be TRBD1 (6 bases). CDR1 is MNHEY and CDR2 is SMNVEV in the germline V gene (reference sequence). The V gene lost 4 bases and the J gene lost 0 bases, with 13 bases spanning the gap. The CDR3 contains 16 residues. In DNA, the CDR3 is TGTGCCAGCAGTTCCAGACAGGTCTTTAGCAATCAGCCCCAGCATTTT. Amino acids: CASSSRQVFSNQPQHF.

The CDR3 sequence: CASSIQGGYNEQFF. The DNA for the CDR3 is TGTGCCAGTAGTATTCAGGGTGGCTACAATGAGCAGTTCTTC. J is TRBJ2-1 and V is TRBV19, with D possibly being TRBD1 (5 bases). V shed 3 bases and J shed 3 bases, with 9 bases lying between them. The CDR3 is made up of 14 amino acids. CDR1 is LNHDA, CDR2 SQIVND, per germline (reference sequence). Drawing the rest from reference TRBV19 and TRBJ2-1, the complete variable domain is DGGITQSPKYLFRKEGQNVTLSCEQNLNHDAMYWYRQDPGQGLRLIYYSQIVNDFQKGDIAEGYSVSREKKESFPLTVTSAQKNPTAFYLCASSIQGGYNEQFFGPGTRLTVL.

This clone was counted between two and nine times. The chain joins TRBV6-5 to TRBJ2-1; TRBD2 agrees at 13 bases. The V gene end was trimmed by 5 bases and the J gene end by 4 bases; junction bases not matched to a gene: 2. Germline CDR1 is MNHEY and CDR2 is SVGAGI. The CDR3 extends over 15 amino acids. In nucleotides, the CDR3 is TGTGCCAGCAGTCTGACTAGCGGGGGGTACAATGAGCAGTTCTTC. It specifies CASSLTSGGYNEQFF.

The rearrangement links TRBV10-1 to TRBJ1-1, with 7 nucleotides matching TRBD1. The CDR3 has 13 amino acids. The V gene end was trimmed by 7 bases and the J gene end by 2 bases; junction bases not matched to a gene: 4. The germline V gene has CDR1 WNHNN and CDR2 SYGVQD (reference sequence). DNA for the CDR3: TGCGCCAGCACTCGGACAGGAAACACTGAAGCTTTCTTT. Its translation: CASTRTGNTEAFF.